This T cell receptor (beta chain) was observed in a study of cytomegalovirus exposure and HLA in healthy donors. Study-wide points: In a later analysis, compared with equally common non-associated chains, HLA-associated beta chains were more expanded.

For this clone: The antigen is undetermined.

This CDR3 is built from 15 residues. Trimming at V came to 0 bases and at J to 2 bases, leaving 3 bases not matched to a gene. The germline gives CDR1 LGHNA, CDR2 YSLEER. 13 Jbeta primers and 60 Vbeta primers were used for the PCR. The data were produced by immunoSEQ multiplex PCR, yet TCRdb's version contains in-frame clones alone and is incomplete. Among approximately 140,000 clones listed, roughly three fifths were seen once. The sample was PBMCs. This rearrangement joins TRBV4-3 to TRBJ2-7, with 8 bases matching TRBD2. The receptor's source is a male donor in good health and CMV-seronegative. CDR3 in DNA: TGCGCCAGCAGCCAAGATCCGGGGGGGGCCTACGAGCAGTACTTC. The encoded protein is CASSQDPGGAYEQYF.